The source of this TCR beta chain is a study of cytomegalovirus exposure and HLA in healthy donors (dated by TCRdb to 2015 to 2018). Concerning the study at large: An earlier analysis of a few hundred of the donors reported about 300 Gb of sequence data and around 100 million unique TCR beta sequences obtained from approximately 180 million T cells. Approximately 310 gigabases of sequencing data and around 80 million unique TCR sequences made up an early release that covered over 550 HLA-typed donors. Among the approximately 400 genotyped donors, around 81% belonged to the genetic ancestry cluster associated with self-reported Caucasian donors. The study was designed to test whether signatures of past pathogen exposure could be identified by cataloging public T cell receptors. The study used immunosequencing to profile the T cell repertoires of 670 or so subjects and linked those repertoires to cytomegalovirus serostatus. Besides the first cohort of 666 subjects, a separate validation cohort made up of about 120 different subjects was used. The study combined high-throughput TCR immunosequencing, statistical association of individual TCRs with disease status, and machine learning to predict cytomegalovirus infection status. In a later analysis, previously published TCR beta repertoires from hundreds of donors were re-analyzed and high-resolution HLA genotyping was added so that TCR occurrence patterns could be studied. The later analysis used no new phenotypic data to find candidate immune exposures, relying instead on TCR beta sequences and their occurrence across donors. In an earlier analysis of a few hundred of the donors, high-throughput TCR beta sequencing was used to judge whether each TCR beta V gene segment behaved as functional or pseudogenic. Alongside the repertoire data, information on donor age, sex, ethnicity and CMV serostatus was compiled. Genome-wide SNP genotypes for about 55% of the 666 donors were used in a later genetic analysis, which treated that subset as a discovery cohort. Every repertoire in the discovery cohort had been generated on one and the same sequencing platform. HLA typing included class I and class II loci at four-digit resolution. The number of typed donors differed by locus: about 620-640 for A, B, C, DRB1 and DQB1; 522 for DQA1; 606 for DPA1; and 450 to 480 for DPB1. Because of strong linkage in the cohort, roughly five DR-DQ haplotypes were treated as single units for association and clustering. Among some 400 genotyped donors of the cohort, an average of around 250,000 unique TCR beta nucleotide sequences was sequenced per donor, of which 15% to 20% were non-productive. The investigation overall reported the following: Broadly in line with IMGT annotations, most TCR beta V segments showed up in productive rearrangements about 90% or about 30% of the time in an earlier analysis of a few hundred of the donors. In the study, about 150 TCR beta chains were listed as associated with cytomegalovirus. A cluster of highly shared sequence variants was judged likely to represent a technical artifact of the sequencing pipeline. In a later analysis, TCR association rates were found to vary across HLA loci, with the most associated TCRs seen for DRB1 alleles and the fewest for HLA-C alleles. The cohort was sequenced for TCR beta chains only, and without alpha or paired-chain data the features that could be detected were limited. In a later analysis, some 17,000 TCR beta sequences were associated with specific HLA alleles at a false discovery rate of 0.05. Most CMV-associated TCR beta chains appeared to be HLA-restricted in a later analysis, and the HLA associations seemed to be driven largely by CMV exposure. Because counts were too low, roughly 18 rarely observed V segments, including chromosome 9 orphons, were left out of the earlier analysis of some 640 of the donors. Roughly uniform sequencing depth across donors was assumed in presence/absence analyses, although this assumption may not hold. Most TCR sequences were seen in very few donors, while some public TCRs were found in many individuals. In a later analysis, HLA-associated TCR beta chains were found to be more clonally expanded and to have lower generation probabilities than equally common non-associated chains. When HLA alleles, especially DR and DQ, strongly co-occurred, TCR associations were difficult to assign to individual alleles. A later genetic analysis reported fewer N-insertions in productive TCRs among donors in an Asian-associated ancestry cluster than the approximately 670-donor mean. In a later genetic analysis, a missense DCLRE1C variant was associated with V-gene and J-gene trimming of TCR beta chains, and the association was replicated in an independent cohort. HLA typing was unavailable for some donors at each locus, so association tests used only the typed subset. A further reported finding was that TCR beta sequences accurately predicted the HLA-A and HLA-B alleles for most subjects in the first cohort. For the cohort, immune exposure information was limited to CMV serostatus. According to the authors, the approach could potentially be generalized to other disease states and immunological phenotypes. Linkage disequilibrium might explain the correlated functional status among segregating V segments, but an unknown experimental factor could not be excluded. Several of the top co-occurrence clusters appeared to be linked to parvovirus B19, influenza, CMV and Epstein-Barr virus, according to a later analysis. Some IMGT-functional V segments, including TRBV6-2 and TRBV6-3, could not be distinguished by the 87-base-pair reads and were therefore excluded. The classifier was reported to diagnose cytomegalovirus status with high specificity and sensitivity in both the original cohort and the validation cohort. In vitro tests confirmed that three of the cytomegalovirus-associated TCR beta chains recognize cytomegalovirus antigens.

Preparation of the library involved the immunoSEQ multiplex PCR assay. A mixture of 60 forward primers for TCR Vbeta segments and 13 reverse primers for TCR Jbeta segments was used in the multiplex PCR. The CDR3 region of rearranged TCR beta genes was amplified from genomic DNA by a multiplex PCR assay. On the Illumina HiSeq System, the amplified TCR beta libraries were sequenced as 87-base-pair reads. As for how the authors treated the data: Across the 670 or so repertoires, a later analysis counted approximately 83 million unique TCR beta chains, approximately 10 million of which were shared by at least two donors. A nearest-neighbor algorithm error-corrected the raw reads and collapsed the reads into unique sequences, merging closely related sequences to remove PCR and sequencing errors. V, D and J gene segments were assigned by aligning CDR3 sequences to IMGT reference sequences. For a sequence to be retained, a match of at least six nucleotides was required to both a V gene segment and a J gene segment. Rearrangements were called productive when the CDR3 lacked stop codons and stayed in frame with V and J; all others were non-productive. CDR3 was defined by IMGT convention, running from the second conserved V-encoded cysteine to the conserved J-encoded phenylalanine. In an earlier analysis of more than 550 of the donors, sequences lacking an unambiguous match to a single V gene segment were excluded. An earlier analysis of about 590 of the donors classified V segments as functional when productive rearrangements were above 56.7% and as segregating when the standard deviation between donors was above 5%. A statistical classification framework was developed to diagnose cytomegalovirus status using the catalog of TCR beta chain sequences. A later analysis assigned V and J genes by comparing TCR nucleotide sequences with IMGT/GENE-DB human TR gene sequences. A later analysis assigned CDR3 sequences and most-parsimonious VDJ recombination scenarios with the TCRdist pipeline. A later analysis defined each TCR beta chain by its CDR3 amino acid sequence plus V-gene family, and excluded reads lacking a unique V-gene family. A later analysis removed roughly 590 highly shared, low-generation-probability nucleotide sequences to deal with suspected cross-contamination and a sequencing artifact. For each public chain, a later analysis derived a clonal expansion index from normalized ranks of inferred template counts within each repertoire. In a later analysis, generation probabilities were computed using a VDJ recombination model fitted to out-of-frame rearrangements, and the results were checked against IGoR. Hypergeometric tests were used in a later analysis to score TCR-TCR, TCR-HLA and TCR-CMV co-occurrence, with a repertoire-size bias correction applied to the TCR pairs. To estimate false discovery rates, a later analysis permuted the HLA or CMV assignments 20 times. In a later analysis, co-occurring TCRs were grouped using DBSCAN, with TCRdist sequence similarity added in when clustering inside HLA-allele-positive subsets. Repertoires with fewer than 30,000 or more than 120,000 public chains were left out of co-occurrence clustering, as were about 5 repertoires with anomalous nucleotide sharing. TCRdb holds this immuneACCESS table with in-frame rearrangements only. Some clones are missing; in checked studies, unresolved V genes explain under half, and the rest has no known cause. D and trimming were read from the DNA, whereas the V and J calls and clone size are those reported in that table. The sample includes about 160,000 clones, with over 80% observed a single time. Approximately 1.5% of the sample is taken by the ten largest.

CDR1 GTSNPN and CDR2 SVGIG were looked up in the germline V gene (reference sequence). The CDR3, cysteine through phenylalanine, is 15 amino acids long. The entry retains the CDR3 DNA only, 45 bases that are in frame from base 1. After removal of 0 bases from V and 6 bases from J, the junction retains 9 bases not matched to a gene. Note on this clone: Its specific antigen is unknown. The record has no base qualities; no much larger clone is one base away.

The cohort was made up of 500 to 850 healthy bone marrow donors. All cohort members were sampled while nominally healthy, although unrecorded immune exposures were likely present. The donor tested CMV seronegative, placing the donor among the 350 or so seronegative members of the cohort. A peripheral blood sample was collected from each donor, and TCR beta sequencing was performed on peripheral blood mononuclear cells. The Qiagen DNeasy Blood Extraction Kit was used to extract genomic DNA from the blood cell samples. Recombination linked TRBV30 to TRBJ1-1; 8 of the junction bases match TRBD1. The sequenced material came from PBMCs. The source is a young woman in good health and CMV-seronegative. The CDR3 loop reads CAWSVQPGGGAEAFF. The nucleotide sequence reads as follows: TGTGCCTGGAGTGTACAGCCAGGGGGCGGGGCTGAAGCTTTCTTT.